This T cell receptor (beta chain) was captured in a study of cytomegalovirus exposure and HLA in healthy donors (dated by TCRdb to between 2016 and 2019). Context from the whole study: An earlier analysis of some 500 of the donors reported 250 to 300 Gb of sequence data and approximately 110 million unique TCR beta sequences from about 180 million T cells. An early release that covered fewer than 750 HLA-typed donors contained 300 to 350 gigabases of sequencing data and 65 million to 100 million unique TCR sequences. Among the roughly 400 genotyped donors, 81% belonged to the genetic ancestry cluster associated with self-reported Caucasian donors. The study aimed to test whether signatures of past pathogen exposure could be identified by cataloging public T cell receptors. The T cell repertoires of several hundred subjects were profiled by immunosequencing and related to cytomegalovirus serostatus. In addition to the first cohort of 666 subjects, a separate validation cohort of 120 different subjects was used. To predict cytomegalovirus infection status, the study brought together high-throughput TCR immunosequencing, statistical association of individual TCRs with disease status, and machine learning. A later analysis re-examined previously published TCR beta repertoires from around 670 donors and added high-resolution HLA genotyping to investigate patterns of TCR occurrence. Rather than using new phenotypic data, the later analysis identified candidate immune exposures from TCR beta sequences and from how often those sequences occurred across donors. In an earlier analysis of around 540 of the donors, high-throughput TCR beta sequencing was used to judge whether each TCR beta V gene segment behaved as functional or pseudogenic. Donor age, sex, ethnicity and CMV serostatus were compiled alongside the repertoire data. A later genetic analysis used genome-wide SNP genotypes for about 55% of the 666 donors, treating that subset as a discovery cohort. All discovery cohort repertoires had been generated using a single sequencing platform. Class I and class II HLA loci were covered by the typing at four-digit resolution. Typing coverage varied by locus: roughly 629-640 donors for A, B, C, DRB1 and DQB1; under 550 for DQA1; around 570 for DPA1; approximately 450 for DPB1. Because of strong linkage in the cohort, a handful of DR-DQ haplotypes were treated as single units for association and clustering. Among under 450 genotyped donors of the cohort, an average of 235,054 unique TCR beta nucleotide sequences were sequenced per donor, roughly 18% of them non-productive.

From the cysteine through the phenylalanine, the CDR3 covers 12 amino acids. Only the CDR3 DNA stays, 36 bases, in frame from base 1. As encoded in the germline V gene, CDR1 is ENHRY while CDR2 is SYGVKD. V and J are truncated by 9 bases and 2 bases respectively, leaving an intervening sequence of 9 bases. Library construction relied on the immunoSEQ multiplex PCR assay. For the multiplex PCR, a mixture combining 60 forward primers for TCR Vbeta segments and 13 reverse primers for TCR Jbeta segments was used. The CDR3 region of rearranged TCR beta genes was amplified from genomic DNA with a multiplex PCR assay. On the Illumina HiSeq System, the amplified TCR beta libraries were sequenced as 87-base-pair reads. The source study handled its data this way. A later analysis tallied some 79 million unique TCR beta chains across the 640 or so repertoires, and around 9.9 million of those chains were shared by two or more donors. A nearest-neighbor algorithm error-corrected the raw reads and collapsed the reads into unique sequences, merging closely related sequences to remove PCR and sequencing errors. Alignment of CDR3 sequences to IMGT reference sequences was used to assign V, D and J gene segments. Each retained sequence needed at least a six-nucleotide match to both a V gene segment and a J gene segment. A rearrangement was called productive if the CDR3 had no stop codons and remained in frame with V and J, and every other rearrangement was called non-productive. CDR3 was defined according to IMGT convention as the region running from the second conserved V-encoded cysteine to the conserved J-encoded phenylalanine. The earlier analysis of some 550 of the donors excluded any sequence lacking an unambiguous match to a single V gene segment. In an earlier analysis of approximately 550 of the donors, V segments were called functional above 56.7% productive rearrangements and were called segregating when the between-donor standard deviation exceeded 5%. A statistical classification framework was developed to diagnose cytomegalovirus status using the catalog of TCR beta chain sequences. In a later analysis, TCR nucleotide sequences were compared against IMGT/GENE-DB human TR gene sequences so that V and J genes could be assigned. The TCRdist pipeline was used in a later analysis to assign CDR3 sequences and most-parsimonious VDJ recombination scenarios. A later analysis defined each TCR beta chain by its CDR3 amino acid sequence plus V-gene family, and excluded reads lacking a unique V-gene family. To address suspected cross-contamination and a sequencing artifact, a later analysis removed around 590 highly shared, low-generation-probability nucleotide sequences. A later analysis calculated a clonal expansion index for each public chain from normalized within-repertoire ranks of inferred template counts. Generation probabilities in a later analysis came from a VDJ recombination model fitted to out-of-frame rearrangements, and those results were checked against IGoR. A later analysis scored TCR-TCR, TCR-HLA and TCR-CMV co-occurrence with hypergeometric tests, applying a repertoire-size bias correction to TCR pairs. False discovery rates were estimated in a later analysis by permuting HLA or CMV assignments 20 times. In a later analysis, co-occurring TCRs were grouped using DBSCAN, with TCRdist sequence similarity added in when clustering inside HLA-allele-positive subsets. Co-occurrence clustering excluded repertoires with fewer than 30,000 or more than 120,000 public chains, plus five with anomalous nucleotide sharing. This is the immuneACCESS table as TCRdb keeps it, with only in-frame sequences that have V and J called. A part of the clones is gone; compared with another copy, unresolved V genes explain less than half, and the rest is unexplained. That table is the source of V, J and clone size, and D and trimming were worked out from the DNA. The table for this sample lists over 150,000 clones; more than 70% of them were counted only once. The top ten hold around 0.37% of the sample.

The cohort comprised some 680 healthy bone marrow donors. All cohort members were sampled while nominally healthy, although unrecorded immune exposures were likely present. The donor was CMV seronegative and was included in the group of about 350 seronegative cohort members. Every donor gave a peripheral blood sample, and the peripheral blood mononuclear cells from that sample were used for TCR beta sequencing. Genomic DNA was extracted from the blood cell samples with the Qiagen DNeasy Blood Extraction Kit. Study-wide conclusions, independent of this receptor: It was suggested by the authors that the approach could potentially be generalized to other disease states and immunological phenotypes. A group of highly shared sequence variants was considered likely to be a technical artifact of the sequencing pipeline. Most TCR sequences were observed very rarely across donors, whereas some public TCRs were present in many individuals. The cohort was sequenced for TCR beta chains only, and without alpha or paired-chain data the features that could be detected were limited. In vitro tests confirmed that three of the cytomegalovirus-associated TCR beta chains recognize cytomegalovirus antigens. A later analysis found that TCR association rates varied across HLA loci, with DRB1 alleles showing the most associated TCRs and HLA-C alleles the fewest. Correlated functional status among segregating V segments might be attributable to linkage disequilibrium, but an unknown experimental factor could not be ruled out. Specific HLA alleles were associated with 15,000 to 20,000 TCR beta sequences at a false discovery rate of 0.05 in a later analysis. In a later analysis, several top co-occurrence clusters were reported to appear linked to parvovirus B19, influenza, CMV and Epstein-Barr virus. The study gave a list of 150 to 200 TCR beta chains associated with cytomegalovirus. A further reported finding was that TCR beta sequences accurately predicted the HLA-A and HLA-B alleles for most subjects in the first cohort. Because the 87-base-pair reads could not distinguish some IMGT-functional V segments, including TRBV6-2 and TRBV6-3, those segments were excluded. Presence/absence analyses assumed roughly uniform sequencing depth across donors, an assumption that may not hold. The only immune exposure information available for the cohort was CMV serostatus. HLA typing was unavailable for some donors at each locus, so association tests used only the typed subset. In a later genetic analysis, fewer N-insertions in productive TCRs were reported among donors in an Asian-associated ancestry cluster than the approximately 670-donor mean. An association between a missense DCLRE1C variant and V-gene and J-gene trimming of TCR beta chains was found in a later genetic analysis and replicated in an independent cohort. Compared with equally common non-associated chains, HLA-associated TCR beta chains in a later analysis were more clonally expanded and had lower generation probabilities. A later analysis found that most CMV-associated TCR beta chains appeared HLA-restricted, with HLA associations seemingly driven largely by CMV exposure. An earlier analysis of several hundred of the donors showed that most TCR beta V segments appeared in productive rearrangements either about 87% or about 30% of the time, which broadly matched IMGT annotations. The classifier was reported to diagnose cytomegalovirus status with high specificity and sensitivity in both the original cohort and the validation cohort. When HLA alleles, especially DR and DQ, strongly co-occurred, TCR associations were difficult to assign to individual alleles. Because counts were too low, some 16 rarely observed V segments, including chromosome 9 orphons, were excluded from the earlier analysis of 587 of the donors.

This clone has a handful of counts. Its specific antigen is unknown. There are no base qualities to consult, and no much larger clone falls within one base. Sequencing input: PBMCs. The sequence was obtained from a boy aged 2 to 10 in good health and CMV-seronegative. This chain is built from TRBV10-3 and TRBJ2-3; TRBD1 is a weak D gene call, 5 bases matching. The DNA sequence is TGTGCCATAGGGGCAGACACAGATACGCAGTATTTT. This yields the protein CAIGADTDTQYF.